The TCR beta chain under discussion was sequenced for a study of T-cell memory formation after mild COVID-19 (dated by TCRdb to the early 2020s). For the study in its entirety: Most TCR sequence clusters were specific to one of the two donors. In two donors, T-cell clones that expanded and contracted after mild COVID-19 were followed by sequencing TCRalpha and TCRbeta repertoires longitudinally. Two young, previously healthy adult volunteers, one female and one male, were included in the cohort. Findings and caveats that apply to the study as a whole: Contracting CD4+ clones appeared mostly in the CM and EM memory subsets, whereas CD8+ clones were enriched in EMRA. Some responding clones were detected in pre-infection memory, which suggested that pre-existing cross-reactive memory T cells had joined the SARS-CoV-2 response. The second-wave clones that peaked on day 37 were not confirmed to be SARS-CoV-2 specific. Balanced CD4/CD8 phenotypes were observed for clones contracting from day 15 to 85, whereas a bias towards CD4+ was observed for a second wave of clones expanding from day 15 to 37. The study covered only a couple of mild cases, and larger cohorts including severe cases with pre-infection samples were considered necessary.

These reads were obtained on an Illumina NovaSeq 6000. TCRalpha and TCRbeta cDNA libraries were constructed by 5'RACE with constant-segment primers, with sample barcodes and unique molecular identifiers being introduced. RNA was extracted from every sample with Trizol reagent. Amplification of the libraries took two PCR steps, and the second step added a second sample barcode plus Illumina TruSeq adapters. Sequencing of libraries was performed on an Illumina NovaSeq with 2 x 150 bp paired-end reads. For the original study's pipeline: With migec v1.2.7, reads were demultiplexed and then collapsed into UMI-guided consensus sequences. With mixcr v2.1.11, UMI consensuses were aligned to TRA and TRB V and J templates and assembled into clonotypes. A clonotype was counted as expanded or contracted only when both edgeR and NoisET called the clonotype significant, with the noise models trained on biological replicates. For edgeR calls, a false discovery rate-adjusted p below 0.01 and a log2 fold-change threshold of 1 were applied. As an exploratory analysis of dynamics, max-normalized trajectories of the 1000 most abundant clonotypes were examined with PCA combined with hierarchical clustering. Separately sequenced CD4+ and CD8+ repertoires were used to assign a CD4 or CD8 phenotype to each responding clone. TCRdb reprocessing: public reads trimmed at Q25 with fastp, clones called with MiXCR, in-frame beta chains kept. One record per CDR3 amino acid sequence lists the most common genes and DNA. Clone size and V and J calls follow TCRdb, not the original study. For this sample there are fewer than 400,000 distinct CDR3 sequences; 10% to 15% appear just once. About 21% of the sample is in the top ten clones.

This clonotype appeared many times. Its target antigen remains unknown. No per-base quality is available; no much larger clone lies one base away. The CDR3 runs 13 amino acids, cysteine and phenylalanine included. Here the CDR3 DNA is all that survives: 39 bases in frame from base 1. Trimming removed 0 bases from V and 6 bases from J, leaving 9 bases between the germline ends. The germline V gene supplies CDR1 LGHNA and CDR2 YSLEER. PBMCs were isolated by Ficoll-Paque density gradient centrifugation. This TCR was recovered from a man aged 18 to 30 who had mild COVID-19 (a few samples of this study predate the infection). The sample titles of this study are shuffled in the database, so cell type and time point are left out; the donor was told from shared clones. The specimen sequenced was PBMCs or a T cell subset sorted from them (not recorded which). The chain is encoded by TRBV4-3 joined to TRBJ2-7, with TRBD2 as a weak D call on 5 bases. The DNA sequence is as follows: TGCGCCAGCAGCCAAGAGCGAGGGCCCGAGCAGTACTTC. Its product reads: CASSQERGPEQYF.